The T cell receptor beta chain described here comes from a study of Tregs in tolerant kidney transplant recipients (dated by TCRdb to the late 2010s). Context from the whole study: The transplants used related donors with nonmyeloablative bone marrow transplantation, and mixed chimerism in the human trials was transient. The study used TCRbeta sequencing to identify donor-specific regulatory T cells before combined kidney and bone marrow transplantation, then tracked those cells after transplant.

Overall study outcomes, separate from this receptor: Expanding Tregs with activated donor B cells appeared to identify the most biologically relevant and donor-specific TCRbeta repertoire. For some patients, the PCR primers changed as time went on, which meant samples from those patients could not be compared with one another at the nucleotide level. Donor-specific Treg expansion was found to exceed global Treg expansion in tolerant patients, suggesting antigen-driven rather than nonspecific expansion. The study was constrained by small patient numbers, and validation of the findings is required in larger populations and under other immunosuppression protocols. Biological reproducibility was not directly assessed, although technical replication error appeared to be minimal.

This clone came up a few times. What this receptor recognizes is not known. It has no much larger one-base neighbor in the sample; base qualities were not kept. For TCRbeta CDR3 sequencing, genomic DNA was extracted from sorted cells using the QIAGEN DNeasy Blood and Tissue Kit. Through immunoSEQ, high-throughput TCRbeta CDR3 sequencing was done commercially, including PCR amplification with internal controls and bias correction. The authors' pipeline ran thus. Unique productive TCRbeta sequences were defined by CDR3 nucleotide sequence where primers matched, and otherwise by CDR3 amino acid sequence together with Vbeta and Jbeta genes. Sorting error was corrected by removing sequences shared between sorted populations at a frequency ratio of 2:1 or less, and the remaining shared sequences were assigned to the higher population. A sequence was defined as donor-reactive if the sequence was expanded at least 5-fold in CFSE-low cells compared with unstimulated cells and had a frequency of at least 0.01% in CFSE-low cells. Jensen-Shannon divergence, calculated on the top 100 TCRbeta sequences ranked by frequency, was used to quantify repertoire divergence. For any sample with multiple sequencing runs, sorting error was corrected in each run separately before the runs were pooled. Entries here come from immuneACCESS through TCRdb and include only in-frame sequences with V and J called. Some clones fail to appear in such tables; in the studies checked, an unresolved V gene covers under half of the shortfall, and the cause of the remainder is unknown. V and J calls and clone size are as listed in that table; D and trimming were resolved from the DNA. The sample records about 73,000 clones, about 91% of which are singletons. About 0.36% of the sample lies in the top ten.

According to the study, the label for this sample's time point signals: blood sample drawn before combined kidney and bone marrow transplant. Unstimulated Tregs (CD4+CD25+CD127-), CD4+ non-Tregs (CD4+CD25-), CD4 and CD8 cells were FACS-sorted from thawed PBMCs. Prior to Treg sorting, thawed PBMCs were rested overnight at 37 degrees C with about 190 IU/ml IL-2. Patients were a few combined kidney and bone marrow transplant recipients from the ITN036ST trial, and only these trial subjects had samples available. Healthy control blood was processed to PBMCs by Ficoll density gradient and cryopreserved, and patient PBMCs were collected before and after transplant. The sample was Tregs from blood, taken before the transplant. The receptor was isolated from a human donor who received a combined kidney and bone marrow transplant.

For the CDR3, the sequence is CASSFFGANVLTF. The base sequence is TGTGCCAGCAGCTTCTTTGGGGCCAACGTCCTGACTTTC. The sequence is built from TRBV7-2 and TRBJ2-6; no D gene can be assigned with confidence. V is clipped by 3 bases and J by 3 bases, and the sequence between their germline boundaries is 3 bases long. CDR1 SGHTA and CDR2 FQGNSA were looked up in the germline V gene. The CDR3 spans 13 residues, from the cysteine through the phenylalanine. Only the CDR3 part of the read is kept: 39 bases, read in frame from the first base. The CDR3, completed at both ends by the reference TRBV7-2 and TRBJ2-6 genes, gives the full variable domain GAGVSQSPSNKVTEKGKDVELRCDPISGHTALYWYRQSLGQGLEFLIYFQGNSAPDKSGLPSDRFSAERTGGSVSTLTIQRTQQEDSAVYLCASSFFGANVLTFGAGSRLTVL.